The present T cell receptor (beta chain) was sequenced within a study of cytomegalovirus exposure and HLA in healthy donors. This clone has more than one count but fewer than ten. Antigen unknown. Primers: 60 Vbeta forward and 13 Jbeta reverse. The table came from immunoSEQ multiplex PCR; TCRdb's copy has only in-frame clones and leaves some out. The sample carries about 190,000 clones, more than 9.5% recorded once. Germline CDR1 is LNHDA and CDR2 is SQIVND (reference sequence). The CDR3 spans 15 residues. V shed 7 bases and J shed 1 base, with 16 bases lying between them. Study-level results: As immune exposure information, only CMV serostatus was available.

V gene TRBV19 combines with J gene TRBJ1-1; no reliable D call. This clonotype was obtained from a man between 45 and 60 years old in good health and CMV-seropositive. The source material was PBMCs. The DNA for the CDR3 is TGTGCCAGTATTCGTCGAGTCGGGAGGAACACTGAAGCTTTCTTT. Its protein is CASIRRVGRNTEAFF.